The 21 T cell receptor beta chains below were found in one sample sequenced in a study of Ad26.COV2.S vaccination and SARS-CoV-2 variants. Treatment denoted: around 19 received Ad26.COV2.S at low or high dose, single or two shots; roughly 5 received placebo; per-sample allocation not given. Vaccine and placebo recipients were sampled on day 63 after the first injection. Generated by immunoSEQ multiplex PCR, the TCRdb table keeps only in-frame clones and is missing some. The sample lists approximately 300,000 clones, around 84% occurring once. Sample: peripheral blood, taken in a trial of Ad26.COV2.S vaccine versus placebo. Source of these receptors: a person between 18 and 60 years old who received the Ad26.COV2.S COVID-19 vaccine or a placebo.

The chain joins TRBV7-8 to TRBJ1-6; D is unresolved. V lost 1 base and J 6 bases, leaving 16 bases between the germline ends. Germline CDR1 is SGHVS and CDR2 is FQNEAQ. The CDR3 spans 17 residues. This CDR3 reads CASSLESARAANSPLHF. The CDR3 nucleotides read TGTGCCAGCAGCTTAGAATCAGCTAGGGCGGCTAATTCACCCCTCCACTTT. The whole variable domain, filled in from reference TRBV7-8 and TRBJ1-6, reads GAGVSQSPRYKVAKRGQDVALRCDPISGHVSLFWYQQALGQGPEFLTYFQNEAQLDKSGLPSDRFFAERPEGSVSTLKIQRTQQEDSAVYLCASSLESARAANSPLHFGNGTRLTVT.

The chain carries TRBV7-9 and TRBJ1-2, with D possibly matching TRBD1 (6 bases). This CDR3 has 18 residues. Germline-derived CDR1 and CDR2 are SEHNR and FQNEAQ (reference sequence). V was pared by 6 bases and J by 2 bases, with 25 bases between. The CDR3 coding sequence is TGTGCCAGCAGGTCCTATCGGGGGGCCTTTAATGGAAACTATGGCTACACCTTC. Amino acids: CASRSYRGAFNGNYGYTF.

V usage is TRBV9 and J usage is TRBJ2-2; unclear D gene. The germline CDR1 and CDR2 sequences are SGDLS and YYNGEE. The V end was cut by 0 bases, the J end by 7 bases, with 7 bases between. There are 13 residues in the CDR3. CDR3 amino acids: CASSVDGGGELFF. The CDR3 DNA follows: TGTGCCAGCAGCGTAGACGGCGGCGGGGAGCTGTTTTTT.

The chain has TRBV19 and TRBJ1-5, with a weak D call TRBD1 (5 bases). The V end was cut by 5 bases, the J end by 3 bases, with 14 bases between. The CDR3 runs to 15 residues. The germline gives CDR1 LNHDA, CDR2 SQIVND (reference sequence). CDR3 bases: TGTGCCAGTAGTTCCGGGGGAGTTGTCAATCAGCCCCAGCATTTT. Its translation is CASSSGGVVNQPQHF.

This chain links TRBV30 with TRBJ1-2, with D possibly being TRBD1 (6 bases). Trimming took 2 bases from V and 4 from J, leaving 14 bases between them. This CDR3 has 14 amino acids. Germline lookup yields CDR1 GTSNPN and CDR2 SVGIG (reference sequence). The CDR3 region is CAWSSDRPPYGYTF. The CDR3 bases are TGTGCCTGGAGTTCGGACAGACCACCCTATGGCTACACCTTC.

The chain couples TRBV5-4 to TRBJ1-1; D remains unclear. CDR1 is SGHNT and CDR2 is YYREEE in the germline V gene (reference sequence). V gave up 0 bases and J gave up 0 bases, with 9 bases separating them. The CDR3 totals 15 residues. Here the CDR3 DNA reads TGTGCCAGCAGCTTGGTGTCGGTTATGAACACTGAAGCTTTCTTT. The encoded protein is CASSLVSVMNTEAFF.

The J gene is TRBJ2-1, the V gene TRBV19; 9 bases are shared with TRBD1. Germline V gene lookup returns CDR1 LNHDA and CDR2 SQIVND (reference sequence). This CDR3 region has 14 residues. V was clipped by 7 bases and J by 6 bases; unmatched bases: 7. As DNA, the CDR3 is TGTGCCAGTAAGGAACAGGGGGCCGTCAATGAGCAGTTCTTC. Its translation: CASKEQGAVNEQFF.

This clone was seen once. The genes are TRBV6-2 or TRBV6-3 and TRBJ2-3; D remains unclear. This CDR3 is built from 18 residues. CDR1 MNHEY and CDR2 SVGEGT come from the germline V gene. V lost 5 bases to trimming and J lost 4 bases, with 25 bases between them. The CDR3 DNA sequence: TGTGCCAGCAGTCAACCCCCCGGTGGACGTCCGAGGTCAGATACGCAGTATTTT. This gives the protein CASSQPPGGRPRSDTQYF.

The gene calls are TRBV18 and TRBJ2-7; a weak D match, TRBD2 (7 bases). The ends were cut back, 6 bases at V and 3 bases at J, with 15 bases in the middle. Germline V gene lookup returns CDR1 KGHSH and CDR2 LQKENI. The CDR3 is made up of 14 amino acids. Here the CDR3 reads CASSPSRGGYEQYF. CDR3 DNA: TGTGCCAGCTCCCCCTCAAGGGGGGGCTACGAGCAGTACTTC.

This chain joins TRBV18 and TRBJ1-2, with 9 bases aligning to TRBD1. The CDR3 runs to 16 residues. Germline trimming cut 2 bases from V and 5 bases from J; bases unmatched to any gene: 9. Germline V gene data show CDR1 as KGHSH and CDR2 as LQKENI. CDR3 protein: CASSPDRDRVSYGYTF. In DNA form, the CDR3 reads TGTGCCAGCTCACCAGACCGGGACAGGGTTTCTTATGGCTACACCTTC.

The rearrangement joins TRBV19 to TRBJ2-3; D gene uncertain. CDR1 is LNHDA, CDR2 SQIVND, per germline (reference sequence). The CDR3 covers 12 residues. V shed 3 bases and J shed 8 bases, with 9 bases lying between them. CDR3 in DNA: TGTGCCAGTAGTATGGCGAATCCTACGCAGTATTTT. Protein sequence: CASSMANPTQYF. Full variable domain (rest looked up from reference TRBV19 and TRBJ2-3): DGGITQSPKYLFRKEGQNVTLSCEQNLNHDAMYWYRQDPGQGLRLIYYSQIVNDFQKGDIAEGYSVSREKKESFPLTVTSAQKNPTAFYLCASSMANPTQYFGPGTRLTVL.

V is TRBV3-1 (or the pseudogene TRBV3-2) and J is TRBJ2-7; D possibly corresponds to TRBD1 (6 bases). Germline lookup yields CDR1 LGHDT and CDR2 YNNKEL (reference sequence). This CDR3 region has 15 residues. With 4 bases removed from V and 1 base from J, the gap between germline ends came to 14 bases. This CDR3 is CASSPRSGESYEQYF. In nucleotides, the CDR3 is TGTGCCAGCAGCCCCCGGTCAGGGGAGTCCTACGAGCAGTACTTC.

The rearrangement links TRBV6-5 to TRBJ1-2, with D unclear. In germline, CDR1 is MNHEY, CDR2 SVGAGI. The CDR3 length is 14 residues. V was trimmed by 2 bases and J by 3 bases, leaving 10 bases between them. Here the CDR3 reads CASSYLDGHYGYTF. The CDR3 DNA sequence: TGTGCCAGCAGTTACCTTGACGGCCACTATGGCTACACCTTC.

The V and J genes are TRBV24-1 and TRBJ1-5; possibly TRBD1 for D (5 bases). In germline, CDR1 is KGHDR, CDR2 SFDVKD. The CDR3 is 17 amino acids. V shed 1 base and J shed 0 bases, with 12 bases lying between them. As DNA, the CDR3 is TGTGCCACCAGTGATTTCTCAGGGCTGTATAGCAATCAGCCCCAGCATTTT. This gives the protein CATSDFSGLYSNQPQHF.

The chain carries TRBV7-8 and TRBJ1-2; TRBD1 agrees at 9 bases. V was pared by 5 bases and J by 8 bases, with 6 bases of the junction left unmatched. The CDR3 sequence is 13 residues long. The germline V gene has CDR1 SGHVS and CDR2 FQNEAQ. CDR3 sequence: CASSPDRGAGYTF. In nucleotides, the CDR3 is TGTGCCAGCAGCCCGGACAGGGGAGCGGGCTACACCTTC.

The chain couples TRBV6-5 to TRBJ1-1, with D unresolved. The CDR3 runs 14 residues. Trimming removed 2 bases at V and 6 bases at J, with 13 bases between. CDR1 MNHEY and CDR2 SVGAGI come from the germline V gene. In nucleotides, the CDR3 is TGTGCCAGCAGTTACGATCGGACGAGGGCTGAAGCTTTCTTT. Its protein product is CASSYDRTRAEAFF.

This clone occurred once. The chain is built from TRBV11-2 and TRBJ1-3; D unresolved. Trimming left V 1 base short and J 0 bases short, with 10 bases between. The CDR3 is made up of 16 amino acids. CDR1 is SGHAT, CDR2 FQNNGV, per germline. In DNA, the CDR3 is TGTGCCAGCAGCTTAGCCCCAGGCCGCTCTGGAAACACCATATATTTT. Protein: CASSLAPGRSGNTIYF.

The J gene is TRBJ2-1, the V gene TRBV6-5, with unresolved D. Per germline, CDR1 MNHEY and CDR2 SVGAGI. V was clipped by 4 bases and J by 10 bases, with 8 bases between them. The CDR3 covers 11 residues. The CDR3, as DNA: TGTGCCAGCAGTTCCCGGGTAGAGCAGTTCTTC. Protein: CASSSRVEQFF.

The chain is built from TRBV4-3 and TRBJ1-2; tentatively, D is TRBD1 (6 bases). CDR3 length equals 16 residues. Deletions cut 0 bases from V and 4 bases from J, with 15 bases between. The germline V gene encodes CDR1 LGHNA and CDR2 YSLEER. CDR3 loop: CASSQDTGTIGYGYTF. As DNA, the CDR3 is TGCGCCAGCAGCCAAGATACAGGGACAATTGGCTATGGCTACACCTTC.

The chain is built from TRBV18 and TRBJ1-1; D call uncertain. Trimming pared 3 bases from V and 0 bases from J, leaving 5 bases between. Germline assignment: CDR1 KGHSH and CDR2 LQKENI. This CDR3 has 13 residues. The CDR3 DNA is TGTGCCAGCTCACCGAAGATGAACACTGAAGCTTTCTTT. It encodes CASSPKMNTEAFF.

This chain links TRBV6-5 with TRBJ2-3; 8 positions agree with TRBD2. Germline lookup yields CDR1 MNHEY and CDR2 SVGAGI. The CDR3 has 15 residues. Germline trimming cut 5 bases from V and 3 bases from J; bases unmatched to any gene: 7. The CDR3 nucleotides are TGTGCCAGCAGTCCAACGACTAGCGAGACAGATACGCAGTATTTT. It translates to CASSPTTSETDTQYF.